These 16 T cell receptor beta chains were all obtained from the same sample, sequenced in a study of blood T cell repertoires in COVID-19. The assay was immunoSEQ multiplex PCR, and TCRdb's table has in-frame clones only and misses some. The repertoire includes around 180,000 clones, 80% to 90% of them detected once, and 10% to 11% sits in the top ten. The sample was peripheral blood. Receptors were obtained from a human donor with active or convalescent COVID-19. The donor label of this sample is uncertain.

The chain uses TRBV6-5 and TRBJ2-7; D is perhaps TRBD2 (5 bases). V lost 8 bases and J lost 3, with 11 bases in between. CDR3 length: 12 amino acids. The germline V gene has CDR1 MNHEY and CDR2 SVGAGI. For the CDR3, the DNA is TGTGCCAGCTGGGAGCAGTACTACGAGCAGTACTTC. Translation gives CASWEQYYEQYF.

The V and J genes are TRBV28 and TRBJ2-2; 7 bases line up with TRBD2. The J segment lost 1 base and the V segment lost 7 bases, leaving 9 bases of the junction unmatched. The CDR3 length is 16 residues. Germline CDR1 is MDHEN and CDR2 is SYDVKM. CDR3 sequence (DNA): TGTGCCAGCACAAATTGGGGGGGTCAGAACACCGGGGAGCTGTTTTTT. Encoded protein: CASTNWGGQNTGELFF.

This clone was seen just once. The J gene is TRBJ2-1, the V gene TRBV30; 11 positions match TRBD2. In germline, CDR1 is GTSNPN, CDR2 SVGIG (reference sequence). This CDR3 is built from 18 residues. After removal of 0 bases from V and 6 bases from J, the junction contained 13 bases not matched to a gene. The CDR3 here is CAWSVRGPSGRPINEQFF. The CDR3 nucleotides are TGTGCCTGGAGTGTACGAGGACCTAGCGGGAGGCCAATCAATGAGCAGTTCTTC.

The genes are TRBV4-1 and TRBJ2-7; D is perhaps TRBD2 (6 bases). Germline V CDR1 and CDR2: MGHRA, YSYEKL. CDR3 length equals 16 residues. Trimming took off 0 bases at V and 2 bases at J, with 14 bases between the two ends. DNA of the CDR3: TGCGCCAGCAGCCAAGAACCTCCAGGAGGGGCCTACGAGCAGTACTTC. It specifies CASSQEPPGGAYEQYF.

This clone was recorded only once. The J gene is TRBJ2-7, the V gene TRBV7-6; 9 bases are a match to TRBD2. CDR1 and CDR2 (germline): SGHVS, FNYEAQ. The CDR3 covers 15 residues. V was pared by 5 bases and J by 0 bases, with 5 bases of the junction left unmatched. The CDR3 DNA sequence: TGTGCCAGCAGCGTCCTAGCGGGGACCTCCTACGAGCAGTACTTC. Its translation is CASSVLAGTSYEQYF. Full variable domain (remainder filled in from reference TRBV7-6 and TRBJ2-7): GAGVSQSPRYKVTKRGQDVALRCDPISGHVSLYWYRQALGQGPEFLTYFNYEAQQDKSGLPNDRFSAERPEGSISTLTIQRTEQRDSAMYRCASSVLAGTSYEQYFGPGTRLTVT.

This chain connects TRBV29-1 to TRBJ2-1, with a tentative D call TRBD1 (5 bases). CDR1 SQVTM and CDR2 ANQGSEA come from the germline V gene. Deletions cut 7 bases from V and 3 bases from J, with 19 bases between. CDR3 length: 15 residues. CDR3: CSATGPGPVYNEQFF. CDR3 coding DNA: TGCAGCGCTACAGGCCCTGGACCCGTCTACAATGAGCAGTTCTTC.

This chain connects TRBV5-1 to TRBJ2-3; 7 bases align to TRBD2. V dropped 0 bases and J dropped 2; count of bases not matched to a gene: 3. There are 15 residues in the CDR3. The germline CDR1 and CDR2 sequences are SGHRS and YFSETQ. CDR3 residues: CASSLVLADTDTQYF. The CDR3 coding sequence is TGCGCCAGCAGCTTGGTTCTAGCGGACACAGATACGCAGTATTTT. The full variable domain, completed using reference TRBV5-1 and TRBJ2-3, is KAGVTQTPRYLIKTRGQQVTLSCSPISGHRSVSWYQQTPGQGLQFLFEYFSETQRNKGNFPGRFSGRQFSNSRSEMNVSTLELGDSALYLCASSLVLADTDTQYFGPGTRLTVL.

This CDR3 is CSGKAGTGAYEQYF. In DNA form, the CDR3 reads TGCAGCGGGAAAGCCGGGACAGGGGCCTACGAGCAGTACTTC. V usage is TRBV29-1 and J usage is TRBJ2-7; 10 bases are a match to TRBD1. Germline trimming cut 7 bases from V and 2 bases from J; bases unmatched to any gene: 8. Germline V lookup: CDR1 SQVTM, CDR2 ANQGSEA. CDR3 length: 14 residues.

The chain uses TRBV5-6 and TRBJ1-1; D not resolved. Germline V gene lookup returns CDR1 SGHDT and CDR2 YYEEEE. This CDR3 is 14 amino acids long. V lost 4 bases and J 0 bases, leaving 10 bases between the germline ends. CDR3 sequence reads: CASSPIGVNTEAFF. CDR3 DNA sequence: TGTGCCAGCAGCCCTATCGGGGTGAACACTGAAGCTTTCTTT. Full variable domain (outside the CDR3, taken from reference TRBV5-6 and TRBJ1-1): DAGVTQSPTHLIKTRGQQVTLRCSPKSGHDTVSWYQQALGQGPQFIFQYYEEEERQRGNFPDRFSGHQFPNYSSELNVNALLLGDSALYLCASSPIGVNTEAFFGQGTRLTVV.

The chain joins TRBV7-7 to TRBJ1-1, with a tentative D call TRBD1 (5 bases). Germline CDR1 is SSHAT and CDR2 is FNYEAQ (reference sequence). The length of the CDR3 is 13 residues. V was pared by 4 bases and J by 1 base, with 7 bases between. This chain's CDR3 is CASSYDRNTEAFF. CDR3 coding DNA: TGTGCCAGCAGCTACGACAGGAACACTGAAGCTTTCTTT.

The V gene is TRBV19, the J gene TRBJ2-3; 14 nucleotides line up with TRBD2. The V segment lost 3 bases and the J segment 4 bases; nucleotides outside the gene matches: 18. This CDR3 comprises 21 residues. Germline V gene sequence: CDR1 LNHDA, CDR2 SQIVND (reference sequence). The DNA of the CDR3 is TGTGCCAGTAGTATGGTGGGGACTAGCGGGAGTGGGGCCCAGAGGGCAGATACGCAGTATTTT. Its protein is CASSMVGTSGSGAQRADTQYF.

The V gene is TRBV9, the J gene TRBJ2-7, with 8 bases fitting TRBD2. V was pared by 0 bases and J by 0 bases, with 2 bases of the junction left unmatched. The CDR3 runs 15 residues. Germline V CDR1 and CDR2: SGDLS, YYNGEE. The CDR3 region is CASSVEGLGSYEQYF. In DNA form, the CDR3 reads TGTGCCAGCAGCGTAGAGGGACTAGGCTCCTACGAGCAGTACTTC.

This chain joins TRBV18 and TRBJ2-7; D is perhaps TRBD2 (5 bases). Trimming took 4 bases from V and 7 from J, leaving 14 bases between them. The germline V gene has CDR1 KGHSH and CDR2 LQKENI. CDR3 length: 13 amino acids. DNA for the CDR3: TGTGCCAGCTCACTAGCCAGCGGTGGAGAGCAGTACTTC. The encoded protein is CASSLASGGEQYF.

The rearrangement links TRBV7-9 to TRBJ2-1; a weak D match, TRBD1 (7 bases). The CDR3 is 14 amino acids. V shed 5 bases and J shed 4 bases, with 12 bases lying between them. From germline, CDR1 is SEHNR and CDR2 FQNEAQ (reference sequence). The CDR3 reads CASSRGTDYNEQFF. In DNA form, the CDR3 reads TGTGCCAGCAGCCGGGGGACAGATTACAATGAGCAGTTCTTC.

V and J are TRBV5-6 and TRBJ2-1, with TRBD1 matching 11 bases. The CDR3 length is 15 residues. Germline-derived CDR1 and CDR2 are SGHDT and YYEEEE. V gave up 4 bases and J gave up 2 bases; unmatched junction bases: 2. The CDR3 DNA is TGTGCCAGCAGCAGGGGACAGGGGGCCTACAATGAGCAGTTCTTC. Translation gives CASSRGQGAYNEQFF.

The chain carries TRBV11-2 and TRBJ2-7, with TRBD1 as a possible D gene (6 bases). Germline values: CDR1 SGHAT, CDR2 FQNNGV. V lost 4 bases and J 0 bases, leaving 19 bases between the germline ends. CDR3 length equals 17 residues. CDR3 region: CASSWLEVGHSSYEQYF. The CDR3 DNA reads as TGTGCCAGCAGCTGGCTCGAAGTGGGACACTCCTCCTACGAGCAGTACTTC.